The clone carrying this T cell receptor (beta chain) was recorded a few times. Antigen specificity is unknown. The sample comes from a study of post-analysis software for immune sequencing data. Study observations and caveats: TRBV5-6, TRBV5-1 and TRBV20-1 belonged to a set of five TRBV segments that were more frequent in patients than controls.

TCR beta libraries were prepared from cDNA with unique molecular identifiers. cDNA molecules numbering about 480,000 came from around 1 to 10 million T cells. A single record per CDR3 protein comes from TCRdb applying MiXCR to the PCR reads. The table has a few hundred thousand distinct CDR3 sequences, about a third seen once. Germline V lookup: CDR1 LGHDT, CDR2 YNNKEL (reference sequence). Trimming stripped 7 bases from V and 3 bases from J, with 12 bases between. The CDR3 covers 14 residues. This receptor was identified in a girl aged 10-17 years with multiple sclerosis. This rearrangement joins TRBV3-1 to TRBJ2-2, with D possibly TRBD2 on 6 matching bases. The sequenced sample was blood. In nucleotides, the CDR3 is TGTGCCAGCACAACATGGGGGGACACCGGGGAGCTGTTTTTT. Amino acid sequence: CASTTWGDTGELFF. Full variable domain (remainder filled in from reference TRBV3-1 and TRBJ2-2): DTAVSQTPKYLVTQMGNDKSIKCEQNLGHDTMYWYKQDSKKFLKIMFSYNNKELIINETVPNRFSPKSPDKAHLNLHINSLELGDSAVYFCASTTWGDTGELFFGEGSRLTVL.